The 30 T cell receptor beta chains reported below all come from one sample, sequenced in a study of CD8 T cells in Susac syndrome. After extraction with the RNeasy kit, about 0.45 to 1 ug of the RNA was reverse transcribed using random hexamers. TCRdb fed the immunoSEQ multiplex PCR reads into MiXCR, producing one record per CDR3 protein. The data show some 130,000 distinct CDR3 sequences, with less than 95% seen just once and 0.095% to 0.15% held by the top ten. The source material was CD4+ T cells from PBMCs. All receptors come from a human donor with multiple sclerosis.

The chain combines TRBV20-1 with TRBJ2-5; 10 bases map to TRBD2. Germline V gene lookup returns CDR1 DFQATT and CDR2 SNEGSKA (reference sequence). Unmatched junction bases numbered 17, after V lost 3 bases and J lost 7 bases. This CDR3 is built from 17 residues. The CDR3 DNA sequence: TGCAGTGCTAGCCGCCTAAGTAGCGGGGGGACTTCTGGGACCCAGTACTTC. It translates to CSASRLSSGGTSGTQYF.

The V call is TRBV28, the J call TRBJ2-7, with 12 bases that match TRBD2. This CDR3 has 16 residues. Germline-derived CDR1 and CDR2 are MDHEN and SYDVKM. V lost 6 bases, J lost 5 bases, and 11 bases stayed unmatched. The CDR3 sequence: CASSLGSSGRADEQYF. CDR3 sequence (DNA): TGTGCCAGCAGCCTCGGCTCTAGCGGGAGGGCCGACGAGCAGTACTTC.

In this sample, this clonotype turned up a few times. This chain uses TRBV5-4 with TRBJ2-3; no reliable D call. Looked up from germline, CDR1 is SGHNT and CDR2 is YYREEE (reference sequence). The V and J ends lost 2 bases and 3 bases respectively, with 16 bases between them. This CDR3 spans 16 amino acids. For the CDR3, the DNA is TGTGCCAGCAGCTTACTGCCCCCGGAGAGGACAGATACGCAGTATTTT. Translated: CASSLLPPERTDTQYF.

The CDR3 bases are TGTGCCAGCTCAGTCCGGGACGGCTACGAGCAGTACTTC. Translating it yields CASSVRDGYEQYF. The chain employs TRBV18 and TRBJ2-7; D tentatively fits TRBD1 or TRBD2 (5 bases each). This CDR3 has 13 amino acids. V shed 5 bases and J shed 3 bases, with 11 bases lying between them. Germline V gene lookup returns CDR1 KGHSH and CDR2 LQKENI.

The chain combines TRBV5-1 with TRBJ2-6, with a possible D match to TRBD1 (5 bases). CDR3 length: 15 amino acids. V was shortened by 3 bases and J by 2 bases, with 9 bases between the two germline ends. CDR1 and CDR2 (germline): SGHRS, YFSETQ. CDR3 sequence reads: CASSSTGTGANVLTF. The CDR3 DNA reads TGCGCCAGCAGCTCCACAGGTACTGGGGCCAACGTCCTGACTTTC.

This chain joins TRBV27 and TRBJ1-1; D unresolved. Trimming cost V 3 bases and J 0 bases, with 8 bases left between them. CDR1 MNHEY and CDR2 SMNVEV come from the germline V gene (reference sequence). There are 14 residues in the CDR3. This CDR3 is CASSFGDLNTEAFF. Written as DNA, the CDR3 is TGTGCCAGCAGTTTTGGAGACTTGAACACTGAAGCTTTCTTT.

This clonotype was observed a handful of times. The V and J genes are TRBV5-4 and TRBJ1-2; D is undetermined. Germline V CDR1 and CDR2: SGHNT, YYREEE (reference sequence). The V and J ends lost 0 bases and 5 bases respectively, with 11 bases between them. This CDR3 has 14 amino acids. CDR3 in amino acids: CASSLAAGEYGYTF. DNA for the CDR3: TGTGCCAGCAGCTTGGCAGCGGGTGAATATGGCTACACCTTC.

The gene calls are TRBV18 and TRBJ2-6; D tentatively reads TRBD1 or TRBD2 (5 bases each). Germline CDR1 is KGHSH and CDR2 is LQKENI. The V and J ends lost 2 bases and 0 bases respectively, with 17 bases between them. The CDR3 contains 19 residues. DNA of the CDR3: TGTGCCAGCTCACCATGGGTAGGGACGGGAAGCTCTGGGGCCAACGTCCTGACTTTC. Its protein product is CASSPWVGTGSSGANVLTF.

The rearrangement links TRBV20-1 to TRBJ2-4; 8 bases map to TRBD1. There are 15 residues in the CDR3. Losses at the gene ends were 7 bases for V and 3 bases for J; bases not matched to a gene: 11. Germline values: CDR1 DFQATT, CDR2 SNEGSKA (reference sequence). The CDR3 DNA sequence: TGCAGTGGTACAGGGGGAAGGAGCGGCAAAAACATTCAGTACTTC. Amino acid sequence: CSGTGGRSGKNIQYF.

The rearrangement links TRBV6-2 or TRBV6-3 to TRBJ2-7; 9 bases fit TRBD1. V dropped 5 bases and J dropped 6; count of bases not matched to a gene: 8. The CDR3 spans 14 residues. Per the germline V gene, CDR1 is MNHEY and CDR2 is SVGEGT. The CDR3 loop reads CASSLFVTGGEQYF. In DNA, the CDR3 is TGTGCCAGCAGTCTATTCGTGACAGGGGGCGAGCAGTACTTC.

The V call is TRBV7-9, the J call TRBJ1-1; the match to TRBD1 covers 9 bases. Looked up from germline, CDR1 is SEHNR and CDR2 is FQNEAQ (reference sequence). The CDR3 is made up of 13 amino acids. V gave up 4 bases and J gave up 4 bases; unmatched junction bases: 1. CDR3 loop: CASSWDRATEAFF. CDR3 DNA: TGTGCCAGCAGCTGGGACAGGGCCACTGAAGCTTTCTTT. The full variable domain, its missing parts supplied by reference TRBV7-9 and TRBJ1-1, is DTGVSQNPRHKITKRGQNVTFRCDPISEHNRLYWYRQTLGQGPEFLTYFQNEAQLEKSRLLSDRFSAERPKGSFSTLEIQRTEQGDSAMYLCASSWDRATEAFFGQGTRLTVV.

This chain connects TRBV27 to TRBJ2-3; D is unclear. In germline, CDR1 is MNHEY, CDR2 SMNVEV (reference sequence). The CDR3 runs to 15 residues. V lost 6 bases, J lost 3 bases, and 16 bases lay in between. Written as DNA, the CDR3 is TGTGCCAGCAGACTACTACACCCGAGGACAGATACGCAGTATTTT. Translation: CASRLLHPRTDTQYF.

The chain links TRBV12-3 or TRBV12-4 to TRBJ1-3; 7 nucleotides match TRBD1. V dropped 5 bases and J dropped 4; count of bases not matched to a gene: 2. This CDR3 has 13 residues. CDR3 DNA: TGTGCCAGCAGTCCAGGGGGGGGAAACACCATATATTTT. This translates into CASSPGGGNTIYF.

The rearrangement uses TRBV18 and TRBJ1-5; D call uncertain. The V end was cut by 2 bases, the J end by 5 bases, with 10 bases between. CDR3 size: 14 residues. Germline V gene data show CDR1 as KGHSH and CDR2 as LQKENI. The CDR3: CASSPEQPDQPQHF. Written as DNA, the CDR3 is TGTGCCAGCTCACCAGAGCAGCCCGATCAGCCCCAGCATTTT.

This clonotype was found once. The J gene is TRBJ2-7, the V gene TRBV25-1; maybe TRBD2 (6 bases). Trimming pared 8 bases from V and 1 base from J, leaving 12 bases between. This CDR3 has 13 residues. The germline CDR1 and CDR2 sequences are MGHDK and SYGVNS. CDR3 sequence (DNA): TGTGCCAGCCGGTCGGAGGGGTCCTACGAGCAGTACTTC. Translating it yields CASRSEGSYEQYF.

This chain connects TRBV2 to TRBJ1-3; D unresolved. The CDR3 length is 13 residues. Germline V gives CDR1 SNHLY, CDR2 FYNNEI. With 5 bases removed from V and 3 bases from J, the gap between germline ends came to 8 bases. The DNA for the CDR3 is TGTGCCAGCAGTTTTTACGGTGGAAACACCATATATTTT. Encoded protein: CASSFYGGNTIYF. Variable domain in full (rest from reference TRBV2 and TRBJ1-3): EPEVTQTPSHQVTQMGQEVILRCVPISNHLYFYWYRQILGQKVEFLVSFYNNEISEKSEIFDDQFSVERPDGSNFTLKIRSTKLEDSAMYFCASSFYGGNTIYFGEGSWLTVV.

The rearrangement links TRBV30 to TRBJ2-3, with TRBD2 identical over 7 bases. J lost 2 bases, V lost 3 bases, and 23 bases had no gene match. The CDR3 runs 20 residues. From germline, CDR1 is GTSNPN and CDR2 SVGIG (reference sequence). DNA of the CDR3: TGTGCCTGGAGCGTCCTCGGGGGTAGCGGGCGCGAACATTCCACAGATACGCAGTATTTT. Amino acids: CAWSVLGGSGREHSTDTQYF.

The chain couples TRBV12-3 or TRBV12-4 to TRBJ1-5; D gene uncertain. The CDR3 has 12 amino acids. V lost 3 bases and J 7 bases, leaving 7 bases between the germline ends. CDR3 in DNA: TGTGCCAGCAGTTTTATCGGGCAGCCCCAGCATTTT. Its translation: CASSFIGQPQHF.

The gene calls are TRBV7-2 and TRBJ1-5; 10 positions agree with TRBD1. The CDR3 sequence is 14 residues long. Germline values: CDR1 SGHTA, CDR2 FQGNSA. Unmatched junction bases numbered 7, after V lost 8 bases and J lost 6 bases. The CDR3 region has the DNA TGTGCCAGCCATTGGGGACAGGGGCGTCAGCCCCAGCATTTT. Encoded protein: CASHWGQGRQPQHF.

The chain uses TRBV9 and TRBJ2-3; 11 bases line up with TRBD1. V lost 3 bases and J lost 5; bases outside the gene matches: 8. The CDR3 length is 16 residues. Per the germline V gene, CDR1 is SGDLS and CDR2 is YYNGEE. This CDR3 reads CASSDFGQGAIDTQYF. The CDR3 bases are TGTGCCAGCAGCGACTTCGGACAGGGGGCCATAGATACGCAGTATTTT.

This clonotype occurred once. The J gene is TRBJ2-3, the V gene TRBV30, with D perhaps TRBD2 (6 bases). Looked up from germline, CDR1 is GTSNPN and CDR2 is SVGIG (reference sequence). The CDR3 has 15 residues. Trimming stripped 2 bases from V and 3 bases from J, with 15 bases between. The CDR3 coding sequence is TGTGCCTGGAGTATCCCCGCGGGGTCTACAGATACGCAGTATTTT. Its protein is CAWSIPAGSTDTQYF. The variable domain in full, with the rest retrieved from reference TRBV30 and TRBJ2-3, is SQTIHQWPATLVQPVGSPLSLECTVEGTSNPNLYWYRQAAGRGLQLLFYSVGIGQISSEVPQNLSASRPQDRQFILSSKKLLLSDSGFYLCAWSIPAGSTDTQYFGPGTRLTVL.

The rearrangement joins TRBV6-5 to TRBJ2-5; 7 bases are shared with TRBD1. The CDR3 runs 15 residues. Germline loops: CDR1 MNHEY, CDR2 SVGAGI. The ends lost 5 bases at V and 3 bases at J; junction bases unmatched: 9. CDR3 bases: TGTGCCAGCAGTCGACAGGGAGAAGGGAAAGAGACCCAGTACTTC. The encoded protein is CASSRQGEGKETQYF.

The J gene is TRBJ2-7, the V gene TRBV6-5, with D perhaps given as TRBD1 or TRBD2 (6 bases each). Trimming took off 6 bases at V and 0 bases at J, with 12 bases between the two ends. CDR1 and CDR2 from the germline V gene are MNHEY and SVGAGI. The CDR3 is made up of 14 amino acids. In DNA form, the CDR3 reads TGTGCCAGCAGGGAGGGGGGTACCTCCTACGAGCAGTACTTC. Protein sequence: CASREGGTSYEQYF.

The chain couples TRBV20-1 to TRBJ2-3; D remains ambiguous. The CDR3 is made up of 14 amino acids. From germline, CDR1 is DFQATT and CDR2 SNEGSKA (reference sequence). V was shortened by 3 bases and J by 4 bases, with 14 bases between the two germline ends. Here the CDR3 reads CSASWAPSADTQYF. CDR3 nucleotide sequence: TGCAGTGCTAGTTGGGCCCCCAGCGCAGATACGCAGTATTTT.

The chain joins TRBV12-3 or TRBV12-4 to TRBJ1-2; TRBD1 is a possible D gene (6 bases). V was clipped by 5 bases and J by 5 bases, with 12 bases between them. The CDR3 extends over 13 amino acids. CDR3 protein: CASSHREGYGYTF. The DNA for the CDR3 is TGTGCCAGCAGTCACAGGGAGGGGTATGGCTACACCTTC.

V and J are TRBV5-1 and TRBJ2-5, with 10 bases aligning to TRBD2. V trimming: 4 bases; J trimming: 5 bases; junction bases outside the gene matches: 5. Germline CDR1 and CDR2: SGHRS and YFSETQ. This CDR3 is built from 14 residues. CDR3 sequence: CASSVPTSGETQYF. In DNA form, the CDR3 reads TGCGCCAGCAGCGTCCCGACTAGCGGGGAGACCCAGTACTTC.

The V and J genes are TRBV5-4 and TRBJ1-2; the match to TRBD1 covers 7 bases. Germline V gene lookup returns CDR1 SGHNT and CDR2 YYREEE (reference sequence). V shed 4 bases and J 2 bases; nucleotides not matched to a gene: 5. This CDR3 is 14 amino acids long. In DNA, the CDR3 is TGTGCCAGCAGCACCCCGGACAGGAACTATGGCTACACCTTC. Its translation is CASSTPDRNYGYTF.

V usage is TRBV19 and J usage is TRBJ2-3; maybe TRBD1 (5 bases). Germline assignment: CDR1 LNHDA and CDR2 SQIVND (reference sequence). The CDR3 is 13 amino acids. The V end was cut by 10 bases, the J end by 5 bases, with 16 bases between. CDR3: CAKTDTEKDTQYF. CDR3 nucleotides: TGTGCCAAAACGGACACCGAGAAAGATACGCAGTATTTT.

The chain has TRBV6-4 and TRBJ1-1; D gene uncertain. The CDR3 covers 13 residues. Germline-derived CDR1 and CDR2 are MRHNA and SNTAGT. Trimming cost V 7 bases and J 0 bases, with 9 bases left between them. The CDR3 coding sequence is TGTGCCAGCAAGGAGTCCCTGAACACTGAAGCTTTCTTT. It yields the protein CASKESLNTEAFF.

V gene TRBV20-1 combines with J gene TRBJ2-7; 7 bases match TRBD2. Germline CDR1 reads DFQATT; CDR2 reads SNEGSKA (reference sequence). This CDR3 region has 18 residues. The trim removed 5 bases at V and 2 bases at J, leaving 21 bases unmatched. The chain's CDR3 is CSALPLGSSGGVAYEQYF. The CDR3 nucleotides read TGCAGTGCTTTGCCCTTAGGTAGTTCGGGAGGTGTGGCCTACGAGCAGTACTTC.